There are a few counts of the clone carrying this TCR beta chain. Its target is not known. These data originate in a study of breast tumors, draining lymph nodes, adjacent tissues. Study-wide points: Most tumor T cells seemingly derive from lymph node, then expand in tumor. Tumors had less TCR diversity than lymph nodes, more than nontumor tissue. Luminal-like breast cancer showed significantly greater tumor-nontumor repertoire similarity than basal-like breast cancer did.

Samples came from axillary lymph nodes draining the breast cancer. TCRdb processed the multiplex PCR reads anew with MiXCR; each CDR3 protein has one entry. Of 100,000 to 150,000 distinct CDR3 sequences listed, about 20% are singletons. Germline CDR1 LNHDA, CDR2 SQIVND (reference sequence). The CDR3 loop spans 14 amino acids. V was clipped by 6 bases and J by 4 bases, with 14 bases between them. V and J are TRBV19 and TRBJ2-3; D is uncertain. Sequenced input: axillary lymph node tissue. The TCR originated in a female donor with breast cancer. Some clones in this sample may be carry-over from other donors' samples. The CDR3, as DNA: TGTGCCAGTAGCCTAGGCCTCTACGCAGATACGCAGTATTTT. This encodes CASSLGLYADTQYF.